These T cell receptor beta chains were read from a single sample in a study of blood T cells in healthy people across ages. Via MiXCR, TCRdb re-called the 5' RACE reads, giving one row per CDR3 protein. The sample has 800,000 to 950,000 distinct CDR3 sequences; just under 30% are singletons. This same sample was also part of a study on T cells of mothers and their children.

Sequencing input: blood. The receptor source for this set is a woman aged 40 to 55 in good health. Each CDR3 is given with its conserved first and last residue. The D gene is left open where the match is weak. The size field is filled for only some rows; it gives once, few, many or a size class.

>TRBJ1-1|many|TRBD1|TRBV10-3
TGTGCCATCAGTGAGTCGGACAGGGTCGGGGCTGAAGCTTTCTTT
CAISESDRVGAEAFF
>TRBJ2-6|.|.|TRBV25-1
TGTGCCAGCAGTGACCGATGGGACGGGTACTCTGGGGCCAACGTCCTGACTTTC
CASSDRWDGYSGANVLTF
>TRBJ2-5|.|TRBD2|TRBV7-2
TGTGCCAGCACCAACCCTGCGGGGGGGCAAGAGACCCAGTACTTC
CASTNPAGGQETQYF
>TRBJ2-1|many|.|TRBV15
TGTGCCACCAGCAGGCCACAGGGTAGCTACAATGAGCAGTTCTTC
CATSRPQGSYNEQFF
>TRBJ1-1|.|TRBD1|TRBV29-1
TGCAGCGCTAAACCTAGACAGGGATTCGTAGGGGCTTTCTTT
CSAKPRQGFVGAFF
>TRBJ2-7|many|TRBD1|TRBV6-5
TGTGCCAGCAGTCCCAGGGGGCCGGGGGAGCAGTACTTC
CASSPRGPGEQYF
>TRBJ2-3|few|TRBD2|TRBV12-3/TRBV12-4
TGTGCCAGCAGTCCTAGGACTAGCGGGGGGGCTGATACGCAGTATTTT
CASSPRTSGGADTQYF
>TRBJ2-7|many|.|TRBV20-1
TGCAGTGCTAGAGCTGAGCGGTTCTACGAGCAGTACTTC
CSARAERFYEQYF
>TRBJ1-1|.|.|TRBV9
TGTGCCAGCAGCGTTACAGCTAGCACTGAAGCTTTCTTT
CASSVTASTEAFF
>TRBJ1-1|.|.|TRBV20-1
TGCAGTGCTCCCACAGGGATGAACACTGAAGCTTTCTTT
CSAPTGMNTEAFF
>TRBJ2-5|many|TRBD2|TRBV5-5
TGTGCCAGCAGCTTGGTAATGGGGGGGAAGTACCAAGAGACCCAGTACTTC
CASSLVMGGKYQETQYF
>TRBJ1-6|.|.|TRBV12-3/TRBV12-4
TGTGCCAGCAGTTTCGGTGAAATAGGACCCCTCCACTTT
CASSFGEIGPLHF
>TRBJ1-1|few|.|TRBV7-2
TGTGCCAGCAGCTTATCACAAATGAACACTGAAGCTTTCTTT
CASSLSQMNTEAFF
>TRBJ1-4|few|.|TRBV7-9
TGTGCCAGCAGCTTAGCGGGGGGTGAAAAGCTGTTTTTT
CASSLAGGEKLFF
>TRBJ2-7|many|.|TRBV4-2
TGTGCCAGCAGCCAAATAGGGGAGAGCGCCGAGCAGTACTTC
CASSQIGESAEQYF
>TRBJ2-5|.|.|TRBV2
TGTGCCAGCAGTGACGTAGAGACCCAGTACTTC
CASSDVETQYF
>TRBJ2-3|once|TRBD1|TRBV28
TGTGCCAGCAGTGTCGGACAGGGGGTTACCACAGATACGCAGTATTTT
CASSVGQGVTTDTQYF
>TRBJ2-7|.|TRBD1|TRBV29-1
TGCAGCGTCAAAGGGGGCTCCCACGAGCAGTACTTC
CSVKGGSHEQYF
>TRBJ1-2|.|.|TRBV7-9
TGTGCCAGCAGCTTAACAGCCCCCTATGGCTACACCTTC
CASSLTAPYGYTF
>TRBJ2-1|.|TRBD2|TRBV29-1
TGCAGCGCTGATCTCATGGCTAGCGGGGGTCTTGAGCAGTTCTTC
CSADLMASGGLEQFF
>TRBJ2-5|once|.|TRBV25-1
TGTGCCAGCAGTGACTCGAACAGGGTTCAAGAGACCCAGTACTTC
CASSDSNRVQETQYF
>TRBJ1-1|.|.|TRBV28
TGTGCCAGCAGTGACAATACGGGCCAGGCTTTCTTT
CASSDNTGQAFF
>TRBJ2-3|many|.|TRBV29-1
TGCAGCGTGGGGGGATTTGAAGATACGCAGTATTTT
CSVGGFEDTQYF
>TRBJ1-2|few|.|TRBV24-1
TGTGCCACCAGTGACGAAGGCTCAGGCCGAGATGGCTACACCTTC
CATSDEGSGRDGYTF
>TRBJ2-2|many|TRBD2|TRBV29-1
TGCAGCGTTGTGGTAGCGGGGGGGCGAACCGGGGAGCTGTTTTTT
CSVVVAGGRTGELFF
>TRBJ2-7|many|.|TRBV20-1
TGCAGTGCTCCAGTCCCAGGGAGCTCCTACGAGCAGTACTTC
CSAPVPGSSYEQYF
>TRBJ2-1|.|.|TRBV18
TGTGCCAGCTCACGGAACTACGACAATGAGCAGTTCTTC
CASSRNYDNEQFF
>TRBJ2-4|many|TRBD1|TRBV15
TGTGCCACCAGCAGAGTCCGGACAGGGGGGGACATTCAGTACTTC
CATSRVRTGGDIQYF
>TRBJ2-7|.|.|TRBV4-1
TGCGCCAGCAGCCAAGATAGGGACTTCTCCTACGAGCAGTACTTC
CASSQDRDFSYEQYF
>TRBJ1-2|many|TRBD1|TRBV15
TGTGCCACCAGCATACGGACAGGCGCTAACTATGGCTACACCTTC
CATSIRTGANYGYTF
>TRBJ2-5|few|.|TRBV15
TGTGCCACCAGCAGAAACCGACAGGCTCAAGAGACCCAGTACTTC
CATSRNRQAQETQYF
>TRBJ2-5|few|TRBD2|TRBV9
TGTGCCAGCAGCGTAGGGGTAGCGGGGGCCTCTCAAGAGACCCAGTACTTC
CASSVGVAGASQETQYF
>TRBJ2-5|.|TRBD2|TRBV7-3
TGTGCCAGCAGCTCAACTAGCGGTCTCTACAATGAGCAGTACTTC
CASSSTSGLYNEQYF
>TRBJ2-1|many|.|TRBV7-2
TGTGCCAGCAGCCGGGAGCAGTTCTTC
CASSREQFF
>TRBJ2-5|few|TRBD2|TRBV5-1
TGCGCCAGCAGCCCCGTCGGGGGGGGCAGGGTGAGAAACAATGAGCAGTACTTC
CASSPVGGGRVRNNEQYF
>TRBJ1-6|.|.|TRBV27
TGTGCCGGCAGTCTCGGTTATAGACAAGGAGGCAATTCACCCCTCCACTTT
CAGSLGYRQGGNSPLHF
>TRBJ2-7|.|TRBD1|TRBV14
TGTGCCAGCAGCTCGGACAGGGATTTGAACGAGCAGTACTTC
CASSSDRDLNEQYF
>TRBJ2-7|.|.|TRBV7-3
TGTGCCAGCAGCTTAGGACTGATCAGAAACTACGAGCAGTACTTC
CASSLGLIRNYEQYF
>TRBJ2-1|many|TRBD2|TRBV12-3/TRBV12-4
TGTGCCAGCACCGGGGGGGTCAATGAGCAGTTCTTC
CASTGGVNEQFF
>TRBJ2-1|.|.|TRBV12-3/TRBV12-4
TGTGCCAGCAGTTTACCCAATCTCGGGACACGTGGCGATGAGCAGTTCTTC
CASSLPNLGTRGDEQFF
>TRBJ2-1|many|.|TRBV12-3/TRBV12-4
TGTGCCAGCAGTTTGGACGGAGATGAGCAGTTCTTC
CASSLDGDEQFF
>TRBJ2-2|.|TRBD2|TRBV7-9
TGTGCCAGCAGCGTAACTAGCGGGACGAACACCGGGGAGCTGTTTTTT
CASSVTSGTNTGELFF
>TRBJ2-7|few|.|TRBV7-2
TGTGCCAGCAGGACCTCACGGACAGACTACGAGCAGTACTTC
CASRTSRTDYEQYF
>TRBJ2-7|many|.|TRBV27
TGTGCCAGCAGTTTTAGTAGTTCAACCTACGAGCAGTACTTC
CASSFSSSTYEQYF
>TRBJ1-2|.|TRBD1|TRBV25-1
TGTGCCAGCCGCAAGGGACAGGGAAATGGCTACACCTTC
CASRKGQGNGYTF
>TRBJ1-6|few|TRBD1|TRBV20-1
TGCAGTGCTAGATTTGCAGGGGGCCGTTCACCCCTCCACTTT
CSARFAGGRSPLHF
>TRBJ2-1|many|.|TRBV10-3
TGTGCCATCAGTGGCGGGACAGCAAACAATGAGCAGTTCTTC
CAISGGTANNEQFF
>TRBJ1-2|few|.|TRBV7-3
TGTGCCAGCAGCTTAACAGGACCTAGGAATGGCTACACCTTC
CASSLTGPRNGYTF
>TRBJ1-5|.|.|TRBV11-2
TGTGCCAGCTATCATGATAGCAATCAGCCCCAGCATTTT
CASYHDSNQPQHF
>TRBJ2-3|few|TRBD1|TRBV11-2
TGTGCCAGCAGCTTACAGGGGGTCCTACCTTCCCCCTACACAGATACGCAGTATTTT
CASSLQGVLPSPYTDTQYF
>TRBJ2-1|once|TRBD2|TRBV5-1
TGCGCCAGCAGCTCCGGGACTAGCGGGGGGTTGTCCTACGAGCAGTTCTTC
CASSSGTSGGLSYEQFF
>TRBJ2-1|.|.|TRBV7-3
TGTGCCAGCAGCTTAACGGGGGGGCGGTACAATGAGCAGTTCTTC
CASSLTGGRYNEQFF
>TRBJ2-1|many|.|TRBV29-1
TGCAGCCTTCAGCGGGCCTCCTACAATGAGCAGTTCTTC
CSLQRASYNEQFF
>TRBJ1-5|many|TRBD1|TRBV5-5
TGTGCCAGCAGCCCTGGGACAGGGAGAAGCAATCAGCCCCAGCATTTT
CASSPGTGRSNQPQHF
>TRBJ2-1|.|.|TRBV7-2
TGTGCCAGTGCGGAGGGCTCCTACAATGAGCAGTTCTTC
CASAEGSYNEQFF
>TRBJ1-4|.|TRBD1|TRBV5-1
TGCGCCACCTCGACCGGGACAGGGAATGAAAAACTGTTTTTT
CATSTGTGNEKLFF
>TRBJ2-5|many|.|TRBV3-1
TGTGCCAGCGGCCGGGGGGCCAGGGAGACCCAGTACTTC
CASGRGARETQYF
>TRBJ1-5|.|.|TRBV5-1
TGCGCCAGCAGTCGGGACGGGAGAAACAATCAGCCCCAGCATTTT
CASSRDGRNNQPQHF
>TRBJ1-4|.|TRBD1|TRBV2
TGTGCCAGCGTACCGGGACAGGGGGGCGAAAAACTGTTTTTT
CASVPGQGGEKLFF